This T cell receptor beta chain was retrieved from a study of PD-1 blockade in classical Hodgkin lymphoma. Whole-study results and caveats: Complete responders' baseline diversity resembled that of newly diagnosed patients. CD4+ but not CD8+ TCR diversity rose significantly by C4D1.

The CDR3 runs to 14 residues. Trimming left V 4 bases short and J 5 bases short, with 12 bases between. CDR1 and CDR2 (germline): SGHTA, FQGNSA. By share, this clone ranks as medium-sized. Its antigen is not identified. Following autologous stem cell transplantation, relapse occurred in every patient, and exposure to brentuximab vedotin varied. The data were produced by immunoSEQ multiplex PCR, yet TCRdb's version contains in-frame clones alone and is incomplete. In the table there are just under 30,000 clones, just over 70% of which are singletons. The chain joins TRBV7-2 to TRBJ2-1; possible D gene TRBD2, 6 bases. This sample comprised peripheral blood mononuclear cells (PBMCs), obtained before the second cycle of nivolumab. This clonotype originated in a human donor with classical Hodgkin lymphoma. CDR3 sequence: CASSSRWGDNEQFF. Written as DNA, the CDR3 is TGTGCCAGCAGCTCCCGGTGGGGGGACAATGAGCAGTTCTTC.